This TCR beta chain is drawn from a study of T cell changes during pregnancy in multiple sclerosis (dated by TCRdb to about 2019). With respect to the entire study: Changes in the T cell repertoire over the course of pregnancy were examined in this study in women with multiple sclerosis.

From the cysteine up to the phenylalanine, the CDR3 has a length of 16 residues. Of all the DNA, just the CDR3 is kept, 48 bases in frame from base 1. CDR1 and CDR2, looked up from the germline V gene (reference sequence), are MNHEY and SMNVEV. The germline V and J ends show losses of 4 bases and 0 bases respectively, and no gene match explains 3 bases of the junction. Library construction relied on the immunoSEQ multiplex PCR assay. Held by TCRdb, this immuneACCESS table contains in-frame sequences only and omits some clones. Under half of the omission traces to an unresolved V gene where checked; the cause of the rest is unknown. The sample profile shows about 75,000 clones; over 80% of them were found once. The ten largest clones take up 0.35% to 0.45% of the sample. For this clone: Its antigen remains unidentified. Base-call qualities are not available, and no considerably larger clone is one nucleotide away.

The material was CD4+ T cells from peripheral blood mononuclear cells, obtained before pregnancy. The V and J genes are TRBV27 and TRBJ2-3; 11 bases in the middle match TRBD2. This sequence originates from a female donor with multiple sclerosis, enrolled in a pregnancy study. The DNA is TGTGCCAGCAGTTCCTGGACTAGCGGGAGCACAGATACGCAGTATTTT. Translation gives CASSSWTSGSTDTQYF.